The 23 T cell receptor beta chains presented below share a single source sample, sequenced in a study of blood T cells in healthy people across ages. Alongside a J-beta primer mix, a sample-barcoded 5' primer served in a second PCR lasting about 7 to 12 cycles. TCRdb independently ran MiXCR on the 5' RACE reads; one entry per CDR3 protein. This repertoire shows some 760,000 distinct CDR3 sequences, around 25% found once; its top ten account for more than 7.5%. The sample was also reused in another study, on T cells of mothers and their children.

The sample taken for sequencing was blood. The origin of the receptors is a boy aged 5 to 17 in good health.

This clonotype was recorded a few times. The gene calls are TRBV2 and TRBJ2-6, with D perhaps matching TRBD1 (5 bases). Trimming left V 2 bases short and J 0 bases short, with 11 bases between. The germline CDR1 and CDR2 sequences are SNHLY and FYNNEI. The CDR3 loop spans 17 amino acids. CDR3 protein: CASSETGYTSGANVLTF. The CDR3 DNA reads TGTGCCAGCAGTGAAACAGGTTACACCTCTGGGGCCAACGTCCTGACTTTC.

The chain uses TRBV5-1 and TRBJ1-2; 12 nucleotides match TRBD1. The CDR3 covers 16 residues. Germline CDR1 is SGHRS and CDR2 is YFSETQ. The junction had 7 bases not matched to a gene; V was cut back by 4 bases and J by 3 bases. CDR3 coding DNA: TGCGCCAGCAGCGTACAGGGACAGGGGGCGGACTATGGCTACACCTTC. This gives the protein CASSVQGQGADYGYTF. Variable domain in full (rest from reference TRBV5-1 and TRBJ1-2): KAGVTQTPRYLIKTRGQQVTLSCSPISGHRSVSWYQQTPGQGLQFLFEYFSETQRNKGNFPGRFSGRQFSNSRSEMNVSTLELGDSALYLCASSVQGQGADYGYTFGSGTRLTVV.

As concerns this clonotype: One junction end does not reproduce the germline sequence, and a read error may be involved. The CDR3 region has the DNA TGTCCCAGCAGCAGGACAGGGGATGGCTATGGCTACACCTTC. Its protein is CPSSRTGDGYGYTF. This chain joins TRBV12-3 or TRBV12-4 and TRBJ1-2; TRBD1 matches 9 bases. This CDR3 has 14 amino acids.

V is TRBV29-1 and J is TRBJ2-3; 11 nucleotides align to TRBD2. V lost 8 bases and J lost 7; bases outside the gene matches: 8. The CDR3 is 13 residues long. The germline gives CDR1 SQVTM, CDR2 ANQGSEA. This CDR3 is CSSRLAGSNTQYF. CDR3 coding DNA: TGCAGCTCCAGACTAGCGGGATCCAATACGCAGTATTTT.

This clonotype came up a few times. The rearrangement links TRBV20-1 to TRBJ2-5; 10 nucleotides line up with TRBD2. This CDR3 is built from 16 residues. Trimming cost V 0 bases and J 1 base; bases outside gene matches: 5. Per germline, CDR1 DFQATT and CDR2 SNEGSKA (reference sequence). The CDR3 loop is CSARDWSSGGQETQYF. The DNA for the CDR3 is TGCAGTGCTAGAGATTGGTCTAGCGGGGGCCAAGAGACCCAGTACTTC.

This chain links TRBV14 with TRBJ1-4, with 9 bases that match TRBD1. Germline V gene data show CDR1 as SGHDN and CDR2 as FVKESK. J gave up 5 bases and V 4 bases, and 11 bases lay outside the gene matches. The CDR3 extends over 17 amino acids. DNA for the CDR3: TGTGCCAGCAGCCCAGGGACAGGGCTGATGGTGAATGAAAAACTGTTTTTT. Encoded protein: CASSPGTGLMVNEKLFF.

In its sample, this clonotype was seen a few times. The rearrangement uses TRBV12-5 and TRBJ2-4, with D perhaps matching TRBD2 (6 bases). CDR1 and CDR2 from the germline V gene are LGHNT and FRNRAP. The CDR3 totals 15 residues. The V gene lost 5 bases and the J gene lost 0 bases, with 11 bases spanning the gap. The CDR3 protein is CASGPSGLAKNIQYF. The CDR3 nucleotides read TGTGCTAGTGGTCCAAGCGGGTTAGCCAAAAACATTCAGTACTTC.

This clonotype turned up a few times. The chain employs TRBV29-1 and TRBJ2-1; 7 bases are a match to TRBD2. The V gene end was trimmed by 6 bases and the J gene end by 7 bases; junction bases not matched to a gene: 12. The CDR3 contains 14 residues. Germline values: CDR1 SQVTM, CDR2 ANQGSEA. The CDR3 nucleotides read TGCAGCGTCACCGCACCGGGACTAACAAATGAGCAGTTCTTC. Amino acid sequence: CSVTAPGLTNEQFF.

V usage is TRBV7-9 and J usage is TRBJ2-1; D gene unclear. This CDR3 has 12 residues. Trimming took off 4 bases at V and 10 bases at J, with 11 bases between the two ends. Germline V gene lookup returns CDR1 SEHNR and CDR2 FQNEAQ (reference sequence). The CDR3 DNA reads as TGTGCCAGCAGCTGGTCGGGCCCCGAGCAGTTCTTC. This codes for CASSWSGPEQFF.

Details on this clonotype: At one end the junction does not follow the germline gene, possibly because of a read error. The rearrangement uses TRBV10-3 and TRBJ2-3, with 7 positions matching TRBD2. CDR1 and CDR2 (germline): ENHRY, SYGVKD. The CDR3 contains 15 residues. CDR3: CAISGGRASTDTQYF. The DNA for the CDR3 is TGTGCTATCAGTGGAGGGAGGGCCAGCACAGATACGCAGTATTTT.

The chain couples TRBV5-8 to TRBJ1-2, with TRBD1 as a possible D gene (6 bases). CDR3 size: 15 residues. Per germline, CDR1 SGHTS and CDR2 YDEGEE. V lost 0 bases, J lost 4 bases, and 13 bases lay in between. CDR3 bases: TGTGCCAGCAGCTTGGTGCAAGGGGGGCCCTATGGCTACACCTTC. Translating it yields CASSLVQGGPYGYTF.

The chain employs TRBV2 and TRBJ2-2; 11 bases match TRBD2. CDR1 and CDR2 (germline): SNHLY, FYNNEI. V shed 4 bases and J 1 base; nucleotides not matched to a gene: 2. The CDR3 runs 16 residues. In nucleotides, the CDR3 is TGTGCCAGCAGTGCGACTAGCGGGGTGAACACCGGGGAGCTGTTTTTT. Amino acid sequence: CASSATSGVNTGELFF.

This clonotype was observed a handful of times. The CDR3 here is CASSPAVGEQYF. The CDR3, as DNA: TGTGCCAGCAGCCCGGCGGTGGGCGAGCAGTACTTC. The rearrangement joins TRBV7-2 to TRBJ2-7; no reliable D call. Germline CDR1 reads SGHTA; CDR2 reads FQGNSA. This CDR3 region has 12 residues. V was pared by 5 bases and J by 6 bases, with 11 bases between.

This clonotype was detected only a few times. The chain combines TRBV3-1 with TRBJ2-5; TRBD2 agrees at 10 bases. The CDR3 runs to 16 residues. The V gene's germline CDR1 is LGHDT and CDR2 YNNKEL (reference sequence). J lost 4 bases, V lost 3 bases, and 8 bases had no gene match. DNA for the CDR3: TGTGCCAGCAGCCAGCAGCTAGCGGGAGTCGGAGAGACCCAGTACTTC. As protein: CASSQQLAGVGETQYF.

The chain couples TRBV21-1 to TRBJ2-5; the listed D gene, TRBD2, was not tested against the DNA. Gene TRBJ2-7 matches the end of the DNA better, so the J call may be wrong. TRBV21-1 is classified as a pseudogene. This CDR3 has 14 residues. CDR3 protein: CASSTSKGFYEQYF. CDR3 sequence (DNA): TGTGCCAGCAGCACATCGAAGGGCTTCTACGAGCAGTACTTC.

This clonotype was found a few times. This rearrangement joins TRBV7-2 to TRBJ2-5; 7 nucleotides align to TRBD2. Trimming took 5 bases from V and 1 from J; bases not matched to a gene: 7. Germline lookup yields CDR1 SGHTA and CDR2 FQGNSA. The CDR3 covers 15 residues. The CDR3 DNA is TGTGCCAGCAGCCCAGACAGCGGGGCCCAAGAGACCCAGTACTTC. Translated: CASSPDSGAQETQYF.

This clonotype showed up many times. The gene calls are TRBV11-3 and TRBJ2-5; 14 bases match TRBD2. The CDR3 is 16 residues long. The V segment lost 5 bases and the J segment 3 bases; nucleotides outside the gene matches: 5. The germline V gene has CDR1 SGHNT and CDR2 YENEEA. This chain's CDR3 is CASSLGTSGGEETQYF. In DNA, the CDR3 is TGTGCCAGCAGCCTCGGGACTAGCGGGGGCGAAGAGACCCAGTACTTC. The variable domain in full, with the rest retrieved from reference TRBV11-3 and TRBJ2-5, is EAGVVQSPRYKIIEKKQPVAFWCNPISGHNTLYWYLQNLGQGPELLIRYENEEAVDDSQLPKDRFSAERLKGVDSTLKIQPAELGDSAVYLCASSLGTSGGEETQYFGPGTRLLVL.

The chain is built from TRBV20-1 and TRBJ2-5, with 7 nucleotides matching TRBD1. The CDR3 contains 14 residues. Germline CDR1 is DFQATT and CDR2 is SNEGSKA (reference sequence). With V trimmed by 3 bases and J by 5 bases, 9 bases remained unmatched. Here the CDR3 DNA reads TGCAGTGCTAGGGACAGGCTAACGGTGGAGACCCAGTACTTC. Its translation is CSARDRLTVETQYF.

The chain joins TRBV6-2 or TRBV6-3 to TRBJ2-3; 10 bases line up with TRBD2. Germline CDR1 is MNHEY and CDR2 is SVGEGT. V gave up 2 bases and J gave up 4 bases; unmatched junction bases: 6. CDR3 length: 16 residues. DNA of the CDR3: TGTGCCAGCAGTTACGGTCCAGCGGGGGGGCCAGATACGCAGTATTTT. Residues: CASSYGPAGGPDTQYF.

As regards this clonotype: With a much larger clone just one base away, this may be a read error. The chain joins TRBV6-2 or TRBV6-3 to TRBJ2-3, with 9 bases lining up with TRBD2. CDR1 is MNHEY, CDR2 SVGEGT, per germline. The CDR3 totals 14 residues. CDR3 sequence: CASSYGTSIDTQYF. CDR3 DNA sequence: TGTGCCAGCAGTTACGGGACTAGCATAGATACGCAGTATTTT.

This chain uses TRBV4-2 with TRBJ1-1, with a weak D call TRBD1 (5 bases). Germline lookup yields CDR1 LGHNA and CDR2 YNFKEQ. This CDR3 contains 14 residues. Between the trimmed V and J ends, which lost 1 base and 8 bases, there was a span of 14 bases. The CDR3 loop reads CASSQGGNLKEAFF. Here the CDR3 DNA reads TGTGCCAGCAGCCAAGGGGGGAACTTAAAAGAAGCTTTCTTT.

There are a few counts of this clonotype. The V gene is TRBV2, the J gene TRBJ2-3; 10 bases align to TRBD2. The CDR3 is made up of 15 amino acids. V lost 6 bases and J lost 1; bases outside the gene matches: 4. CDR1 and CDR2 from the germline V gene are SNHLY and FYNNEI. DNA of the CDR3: TGTGCCAGCAGGCTAGCGGGGGTCCGCACAGATACGCAGTATTTT. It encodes CASRLAGVRTDTQYF. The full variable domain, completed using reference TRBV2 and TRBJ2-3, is EPEVTQTPSHQVTQMGQEVILRCVPISNHLYFYWYRQILGQKVEFLVSFYNNEISEKSEIFDDQFSVERPDGSNFTLKIRSTKLEDSAMYFCASRLAGVRTDTQYFGPGTRLTVL.

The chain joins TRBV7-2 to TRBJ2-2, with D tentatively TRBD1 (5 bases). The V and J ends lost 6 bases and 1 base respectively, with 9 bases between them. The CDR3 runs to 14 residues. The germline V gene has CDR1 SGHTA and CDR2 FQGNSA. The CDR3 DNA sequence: TGTGCCAGCAGTTCGACAGAGAACACCGGGGAGCTGTTTTTT. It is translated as CASSSTENTGELFF.